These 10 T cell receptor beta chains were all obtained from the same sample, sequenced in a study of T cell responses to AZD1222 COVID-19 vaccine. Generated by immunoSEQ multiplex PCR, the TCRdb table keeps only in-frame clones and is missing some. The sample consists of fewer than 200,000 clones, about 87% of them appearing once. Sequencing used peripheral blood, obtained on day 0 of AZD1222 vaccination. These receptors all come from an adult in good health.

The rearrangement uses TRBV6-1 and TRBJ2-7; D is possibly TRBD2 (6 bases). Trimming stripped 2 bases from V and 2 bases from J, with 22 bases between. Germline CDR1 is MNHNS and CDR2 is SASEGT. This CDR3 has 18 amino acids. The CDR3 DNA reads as TGTGCCAGCAGTGAATCGTCGATGGTGGGGCGGGGCGCCTACGAGCAGTACTTC. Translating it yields CASSESSMVGRGAYEQYF.

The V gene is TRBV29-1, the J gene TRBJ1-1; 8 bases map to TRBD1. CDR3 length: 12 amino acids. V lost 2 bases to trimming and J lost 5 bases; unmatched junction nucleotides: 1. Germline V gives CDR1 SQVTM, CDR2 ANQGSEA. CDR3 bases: TGCAGCGTTGAAAACAGGGGGACTGAAGCTTTCTTT. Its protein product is CSVENRGTEAFF.

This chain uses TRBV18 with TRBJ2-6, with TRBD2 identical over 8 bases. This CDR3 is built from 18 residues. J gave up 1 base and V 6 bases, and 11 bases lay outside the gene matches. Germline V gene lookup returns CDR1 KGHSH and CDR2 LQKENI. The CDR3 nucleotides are TGTGCCAGCTCCAAACTACTAGCGGAGATATCTGGGGCCAACGTCCTGACTTTC. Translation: CASSKLLAEISGANVLTF.

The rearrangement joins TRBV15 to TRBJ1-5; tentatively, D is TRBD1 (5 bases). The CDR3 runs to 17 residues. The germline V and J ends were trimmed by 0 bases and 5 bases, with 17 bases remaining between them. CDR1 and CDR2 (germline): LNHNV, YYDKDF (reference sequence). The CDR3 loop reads CATSRDLQGRIDQPQHF. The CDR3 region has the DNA TGTGCCACCAGCAGAGATCTTCAGGGTCGTATCGATCAGCCCCAGCATTTT.

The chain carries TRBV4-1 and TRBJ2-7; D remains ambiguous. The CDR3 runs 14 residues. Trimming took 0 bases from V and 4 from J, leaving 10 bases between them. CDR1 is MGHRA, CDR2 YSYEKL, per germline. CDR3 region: CASSQERVGYEQYF. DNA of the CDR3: TGCGCCAGCAGCCAAGAAAGGGTAGGGTACGAGCAGTACTTC.

DNA of the CDR3: TGTGCCAGTTCCGATTGGGATACAGGCTACAGCTCACCCCTCCACTTT. Its translation is CASSDWDTGYSSPLHF. J is TRBJ1-6 and V is TRBV7-8; a weak D match, TRBD1 (5 bases). Trimming stripped 9 bases from V and 10 bases from J, with 25 bases between. The CDR3 covers 16 residues. The germline gives CDR1 SGHVS, CDR2 FQNEAQ.

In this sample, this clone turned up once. In DNA, the CDR3 is TGTGCCAGCAGTTTTGGGACTAGCGAATTAAGCACAGATACGCAGTATTTT. It specifies CASSFGTSELSTDTQYF. This chain uses TRBV5-6 with TRBJ2-3, with 10 bases lining up with TRBD2. In germline, CDR1 is SGHDT, CDR2 YYEEEE. With V trimmed by 5 bases and J by 0 bases, 9 bases remained unmatched. The CDR3 spans 17 residues.

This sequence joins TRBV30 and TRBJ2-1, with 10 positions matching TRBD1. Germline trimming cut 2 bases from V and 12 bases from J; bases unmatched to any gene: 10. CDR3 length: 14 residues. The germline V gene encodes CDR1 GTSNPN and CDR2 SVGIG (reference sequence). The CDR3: CAWSPLTGGGVQFF. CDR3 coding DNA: TGTGCCTGGAGTCCCCTGACAGGGGGCGGCGTGCAGTTCTTC.

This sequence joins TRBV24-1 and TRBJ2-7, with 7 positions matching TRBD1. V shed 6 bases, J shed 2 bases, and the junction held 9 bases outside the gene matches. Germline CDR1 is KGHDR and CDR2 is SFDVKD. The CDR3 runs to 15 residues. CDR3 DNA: TGTGCCACCAGTCACGGAACAGGGGACCCCTACGAGCAGTACTTC. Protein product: CATSHGTGDPYEQYF.

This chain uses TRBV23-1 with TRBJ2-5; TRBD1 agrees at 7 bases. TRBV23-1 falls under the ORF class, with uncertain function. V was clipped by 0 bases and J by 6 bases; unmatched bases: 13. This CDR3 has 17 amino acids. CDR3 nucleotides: TGCGCCAGCAGTCAATCTGAGGCAGGCAGGGGGTCGAAGACCCAGTACTTC. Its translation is CASSQSEAGRGSKTQYF.